The T cell receptor beta chain under discussion was sequenced for a study of cytomegalovirus exposure and HLA in healthy donors. Study details: Of all 398 donors who were genotyped, roughly 81% belonged to the Caucasian-associated ancestry cluster. Study results and caveats: Usually a TCR sequence was rare, but some public TCRs were found in many donors. Follow-up analysis seemed to connect common viral pathogens with several of the most significant clusters identified.

To note about this clone: Its antigen is undetermined.

Germline CDR1 is MNHEY and CDR2 is SVGAGI. The CDR3 totals 15 residues. V was pared by 4 bases and J by 10 bases, with 17 bases between. PCR used 60 Vbeta primers and 13 Jbeta primers. Method: immunoSEQ multiplex PCR; TCRdb's copy keeps in-frame clones and lacks some. The table records about 210,000 clones, about 80% of them present only once. The J gene is TRBJ1-6, the V gene TRBV6-5; possible D gene TRBD1, 5 bases. Sequencing was carried out using PBMCs. The source is a woman in her forties or fifties in good health and CMV-seropositive. DNA for the CDR3: TGTGCCAGCAGTTCGACTCGGGACTTCTCCTCACCCCTCCACTTT. Amino acids: CASSSTRDFSSPLHF.